These 30 T cell receptor beta chains were all obtained from the same sample, sequenced in a study of OX40 agonist ivuxolimab in advanced cancers. Assay used: immunoSEQ multiplex PCR; TCRdb lists only in-frame clones, some missing. The sample holds 23,000 or so clones, approximately 91% seen once. Sequencing was performed on CD4+ or CD8+ T cells sorted from blood, taken in a trial of the OX40 agonist ivuxolimab. The origin of the receptors is an adult with an advanced solid tumor such as melanoma, head and neck, liver or kidney cancer.

This chain uses TRBV5-1 with TRBJ2-1; 13 positions agree with TRBD2. This CDR3 contains 17 residues. Germline V lookup: CDR1 SGHRS, CDR2 YFSETQ. Losses at the gene ends were 0 bases for V and 0 bases for J; bases not matched to a gene: 0. The CDR3 sequence: CASSLGTSGSSYNEQFF. Written as DNA, the CDR3 is TGCGCCAGCAGCTTGGGGACTAGCGGGAGCTCCTACAATGAGCAGTTCTTC.

The chain combines TRBV29-1 with TRBJ2-3, with 8 nucleotides matching TRBD2. Trimming removed 7 bases from V and 2 bases from J; junction bases left unmatched: 11. The germline CDR1 and CDR2 sequences are SQVTM and ANQGSEA. The CDR3 has 15 residues. CDR3 DNA: TGCAGCGGTAGACTAGCGAACATCCTCACAGATACGCAGTATTTT. This codes for CSGRLANILTDTQYF.

This chain uses TRBV5-6 with TRBJ2-5; D remains unclear. V was shortened by 4 bases and J by 2 bases, with 12 bases between the two germline ends. This CDR3 comprises 14 residues. From germline, CDR1 is SGHDT and CDR2 YYEEEE. The CDR3 reads CASSPKRRQETQYF. The CDR3 bases are TGTGCCAGCAGCCCTAAGAGGAGACAAGAGACCCAGTACTTC.

The rearrangement uses TRBV30 and TRBJ2-5; 9 bases are shared with TRBD1. In germline, CDR1 is GTSNPN, CDR2 SVGIG (reference sequence). The CDR3 is made up of 15 amino acids. The ends lost 5 bases at V and 1 base at J; junction bases unmatched: 8. CDR3 nucleotides: TGTGCCTGGCTACCGGGACAGGGACTCCAAGAGACCCAGTACTTC. The encoded protein is CAWLPGQGLQETQYF.

This chain uses TRBV4-2 with TRBJ2-3; 8 bases are a match to TRBD2. V lost 2 bases and J lost 2; bases outside the gene matches: 6. Germline CDR1 and CDR2: LGHNA and YNFKEQ. The CDR3 extends over 16 amino acids. The DNA of the CDR3 is TGTGCCAGCAGCCAACAAGCGGGAGCATCCACAGATACGCAGTATTTT. Encoded protein: CASSQQAGASTDTQYF.

The chain combines TRBV11-2 with TRBJ2-1; a possible D gene is TRBD1 (5 bases). V was pared by 0 bases and J by 9 bases, with 15 bases between. The length of the CDR3 is 15 residues. CDR1 and CDR2 from the germline V gene are SGHAT and FQNNGV. The CDR3 DNA is TGTGCCAGCAGCTTAGATCTAAGAACAGGCACTGAGCAGTTCTTC. Amino acid sequence: CASSLDLRTGTEQFF. Using reference TRBV11-2 and TRBJ2-1 for the parts outside the CDR3, the full variable domain is EAGVAQSPRYKIIEKRQSVAFWCNPISGHATLYWYQQILGQGPKLLIQFQNNGVVDDSQLPKDRFSAERLKGVDSTLKIQPAKLEDSAVYLCASSLDLRTGTEQFFGPGTRLTVL.

This chain links TRBV6-6 with TRBJ2-2, with D perhaps matching TRBD2 (6 bases). Deletions cut 8 bases from V and 3 bases from J, with 16 bases between. Germline CDR1 reads MNHNY; CDR2 reads SVGAGI (reference sequence). This CDR3 is 15 amino acids long. CDR3 coding DNA: TGTGCCAGCGGACCGGGGTGGGAGGACACCGGGGAGCTGTTTTTT. Protein product: CASGPGWEDTGELFF.

This chain connects TRBV6-6 to TRBJ2-3, with 7 bases aligning to TRBD2. CDR1 MNHNY and CDR2 SVGAGI come from the germline V gene (reference sequence). Trimming at V came to 0 bases and at J to 2 bases, leaving 2 bases not matched to a gene. There are 15 residues in the CDR3. CDR3 loop: CASSYSAGVTDTQYF. CDR3 DNA: TGTGCCAGCAGTTACTCGGCGGGAGTCACAGATACGCAGTATTTT.

This chain connects TRBV6-1 to TRBJ1-2, with D tentatively TRBD1 (6 bases). The CDR3 runs 16 residues. V lost 1 base to trimming and J lost 2 bases, with 14 bases between them. Germline V gives CDR1 MNHNS, CDR2 SASEGT. This chain's CDR3 is CASSEVWTELNYGYTF. The CDR3 nucleotides are TGTGCCAGCAGTGAAGTTTGGACAGAGTTGAACTATGGCTACACCTTC.

This clone was found a few times. This chain links TRBV2 with TRBJ2-7, with a tentative D call TRBD1 (6 bases). CDR1 SNHLY and CDR2 FYNNEI come from the germline V gene. The CDR3 contains 13 residues. Trimming removed 8 bases from V and 6 bases from J, with 17 bases in between. The chain's CDR3 is CASGTGPWSEQYF. CDR3 nucleotide sequence: TGTGCCAGCGGTACAGGGCCTTGGAGCGAGCAGTACTTC.

The chain uses TRBV11-3 and TRBJ2-7, with 14 bases fitting TRBD2. Germline CDR1 and CDR2: SGHNT and YENEEA. The J segment lost 4 bases and the V segment lost 3 bases, leaving 14 bases of the junction unmatched. This CDR3 is 19 amino acids long. The CDR3 protein is CASSLSGTSGSFSSYEQYF. CDR3 sequence (DNA): TGTGCCAGCAGCTTGTCCGGGACTAGCGGGAGTTTCTCGTCGTACGAGCAGTACTTC.

Only a few counts were recorded for this clone. The genes are TRBV2 and TRBJ1-1; D ambiguous. Trimming left V 1 base short and J 0 bases short, with 9 bases between. There are 15 residues in the CDR3. The germline V gene has CDR1 SNHLY and CDR2 FYNNEI. In DNA, the CDR3 is TGTGCCAGCAGTGAAGAGTCGGCCATGAACACTGAAGCTTTCTTT. Translation: CASSEESAMNTEAFF.

This sequence joins TRBV10-1 and TRBJ1-1; maybe TRBD1 (6 bases). The CDR3 has 13 residues. CDR1 and CDR2 from the germline V gene are WNHNN and SYGVQD (reference sequence). V was clipped by 2 bases and J by 4 bases, with 8 bases between them. The CDR3 is CASSEGQITEAFF. CDR3 DNA sequence: TGCGCCAGCAGTGAGGGACAGATCACTGAAGCTTTCTTT.

This sequence joins TRBV7-8 and TRBJ1-5; 9 bases are shared with TRBD1. With V trimmed by 3 bases and J by 2 bases, 5 bases remained unmatched. This CDR3 contains 16 residues. The germline V gene encodes CDR1 SGHVS and CDR2 FQNEAQ. DNA of the CDR3: TGTGCCAGCAGCTTGACAGGGGGAGAGGGCAATCAGCCCCAGCATTTT. Encoded protein: CASSLTGGEGNQPQHF.

The rearrangement joins TRBV27 to TRBJ2-7; D is possibly TRBD1 (6 bases). Germline V lookup: CDR1 MNHEY, CDR2 SMNVEV (reference sequence). Deletions cut 6 bases from V and 2 bases from J, with 20 bases between. The CDR3 runs to 16 residues. This CDR3 reads CASRTLAGAKTYEQYF. The CDR3 bases are TGTGCCAGCAGAACCCTTGCAGGGGCTAAAACCTACGAGCAGTACTTC.

The rearrangement joins TRBV9 to TRBJ1-1; D call uncertain. CDR3 length: 12 residues. The germline CDR1 and CDR2 sequences are SGDLS and YYNGEE. The germline V and J ends were trimmed by 3 bases and 6 bases, with 9 bases remaining between them. The CDR3 nucleotides are TGTGCCAGCAGCGCTCCGCCTGCTGAAGCTTTCTTT. Its protein product is CASSAPPAEAFF.

V usage is TRBV5-4 and J usage is TRBJ2-7, with TRBD2 identical over 12 bases. CDR3 length: 14 residues. Per germline, CDR1 SGHNT and CDR2 YYREEE (reference sequence). V dropped 8 bases and J dropped 4; count of bases not matched to a gene: 7. The CDR3 DNA is TGTGCCAGTGAACCGGGACTAGCGGGTTACGAGCAGTACTTC. Its translation is CASEPGLAGYEQYF.

This sequence joins TRBV10-1 and TRBJ2-3; D gene unclear. The germline V gene has CDR1 WNHNN and CDR2 SYGVQD (reference sequence). This CDR3 region has 12 residues. The ends were cut back, 6 bases at V and 0 bases at J, with 4 bases in the middle. The CDR3 sequence: CASSYSTDTQYF. DNA of the CDR3: TGCGCCAGCAGCTATAGCACAGATACGCAGTATTTT.

This clone was seen a handful of times. The genes are TRBV15 and TRBJ2-1; D gene unclear. The CDR3 length is 15 residues. Germline CDR1 and CDR2: LNHNV and YYDKDF (reference sequence). V lost 0 bases and J lost 6, with 12 bases in between. In DNA form, the CDR3 reads TGTGCCACCAGCAGAGATCTCGGCTCCGGCAATGAGCAGTTCTTC. The encoded protein is CATSRDLGSGNEQFF.

V usage is TRBV10-2 and J usage is TRBJ2-7; maybe TRBD2 (6 bases). Germline assignment: CDR1 WSHSY and CDR2 SAAADI. V was cut by 7 bases and J by 4 bases, with 14 bases left in between. The CDR3 spans 13 residues. The CDR3 DNA sequence: TGCGCCAGCACGGACTCAGGACTATACGAGCAGTACTTC. Its translation: CASTDSGLYEQYF.

This chain uses TRBV11-2 with TRBJ2-4; a weak D match, TRBD2 (6 bases). The CDR3 is made up of 16 amino acids. Germline lookup yields CDR1 SGHAT and CDR2 FQNNGV. V was trimmed by 5 bases and J by 0 bases, leaving 14 bases between them. CDR3 sequence reads: CASSPAGQLAKNIQYF. CDR3 DNA sequence: TGTGCCAGCAGCCCCGCGGGGCAGCTAGCCAAAAACATTCAGTACTTC.

The V gene is TRBV11-3, the J gene TRBJ2-5, with TRBD2 matching 12 bases. Germline CDR1 is SGHNT and CDR2 is YENEEA. CDR3 length: 18 residues. The V and J ends lost 1 base and 4 bases, in that order; junction bases with no gene match: 10. CDR3 nucleotide sequence: TGTGCCAGCAGCTTAGTTGAGACTAGCGGGAGTAAGGGAGAGACCCAGTACTTC. Residues: CASSLVETSGSKGETQYF.

The V gene is TRBV27, the J gene TRBJ2-2; D not certain. There are 12 residues in the CDR3. Germline CDR1 MNHEY, CDR2 SMNVEV (reference sequence). V was cut by 5 bases and J by 6 bases, with 7 bases left in between. CDR3 sequence: CASSNYPGELFF. The CDR3 coding sequence is TGTGCCAGCAGTAATTACCCCGGGGAGCTGTTTTTT.

The J gene is TRBJ2-7, the V gene TRBV6-5; a possible D gene is TRBD1 (6 bases). CDR3 length: 15 residues. V was cut by 7 bases and J by 0 bases, with 16 bases left in between. CDR1 is MNHEY, CDR2 SVGAGI, per germline. The CDR3 bases are TGTGCCAGCACCCTCACAGGGTCTAGCTCCTACGAGCAGTACTTC. Translation gives CASTLTGSSSYEQYF.

This clone has just a few counts. This chain joins TRBV7-9 and TRBJ1-2, with 10 bases identical to TRBD1. Germline CDR1 SEHNR, CDR2 FQNEAQ (reference sequence). Trimming removed 5 bases from V and 6 bases from J; junction bases left unmatched: 6. The CDR3 contains 14 residues. The CDR3 loop is CASSAGQGMNGYTF. The CDR3 bases are TGTGCCAGCAGCGCGGGACAGGGGATGAATGGCTACACCTTC.

The rearrangement joins TRBV10-3 to TRBJ2-5; 7 bases fit TRBD1. The J call may be faulty, since TRBJ2-7 better matches the DNA end. Germline V lookup: CDR1 ENHRY, CDR2 SYGVKD. The CDR3 runs 12 residues. The CDR3 DNA reads TGTGCCTCCGGACAGGCCTCCTACGAGCAGTACTTC. It translates to CASGQASYEQYF.

This clone was counted once. V usage is TRBV6-6 and J usage is TRBJ2-7; no reliable D call. This CDR3 spans 12 amino acids. Germline CDR1 is MNHNY and CDR2 is SVGAGI (reference sequence). Trimming pared 0 bases from V and 3 bases from J, leaving 3 bases between. The DNA of the CDR3 is TGTGCCAGCAGTTACTCGATCTACGAGCAGTACTTC. Translating gives CASSYSIYEQYF.

J is TRBJ2-7 and V is TRBV15; 9 bases map to TRBD1. The CDR3 runs 17 residues. The trim removed 1 base at V and 2 bases at J, leaving 9 bases unmatched. Germline CDR1 reads LNHNV; CDR2 reads YYDKDF (reference sequence). CDR3 in amino acids: CATSRASMDRGPYEQYF. The CDR3 region has the DNA TGTGCCACCAGCAGAGCGAGTATGGACAGGGGACCCTACGAGCAGTACTTC.

This sequence joins TRBV30 and TRBJ1-1, with a tentative D call TRBD1 (6 bases). Germline values: CDR1 GTSNPN, CDR2 SVGIG (reference sequence). V lost 2 bases and J lost 0, with 13 bases in between. CDR3 length: 15 residues. The CDR3 DNA sequence: TGTGCCTGGAGTATGGGGGGGCAGTTGAACACTGAAGCTTTCTTT. Translated: CAWSMGGQLNTEAFF.

V usage is TRBV7-2 and J usage is TRBJ1-3; tentative D call: TRBD1 (5 bases). CDR3 length equals 14 residues. Germline V gene data show CDR1 as SGHTA and CDR2 as FQGNSA. Between the trimmed V and J ends, which lost 5 bases and 4 bases, there was a span of 12 bases. CDR3 protein: CASSPGLRGNTIYF. DNA for the CDR3: TGTGCCAGCAGCCCAGGGTTAAGGGGAAACACCATATATTTT.